The entry below gives a single T cell receptor beta chain sequence along with its context. Which antigen it targets is not known. No much larger clone is present one base from it, and per-base qualities are unavailable. This entry is derived from a study of neoadjuvant nivolumab and ipilimumab in lung cancer (dated by TCRdb to the early 2020s). With respect to the entire study: Nivolumab was administered intravenously at 3 mg/kg on days 1, 15 and 29, and in the combination arm ipilimumab 1 mg/kg was added on day 1 only. The primary trial endpoint was the major pathologic response (MPR) rate in the intention-to-treat population in each study arm. In the trial, almost 45 patients with operable NSCLC were treated, of whom 23 were randomized to nivolumab monotherapy and roughly 21 to nivolumab plus ipilimumab. The study compared TCR repertoires in pretherapy (baseline) peripheral blood with TCR repertoires in tumors resected at surgery following neoadjuvant immune checkpoint blockade. Seven patients had matched pretherapy and resected tumor pairs analyzed, with four treated with nivolumab and three with nivolumab plus ipilimumab.

The CDR3, from cysteine to phenylalanine, totals 13 residues. Of all the DNA, just the CDR3 is kept, 39 bases in frame from base 1. V is clipped by 4 bases and J by 0 bases, and the sequence between their germline boundaries is 1 base long. From a lookup of the germline V gene, CDR1 and CDR2 are SGHVS and FNYEAQ. The intended sense of this specimen's time point label: pretherapy, before neoadjuvant immune checkpoint inhibitors. The samples were obtained from NEOSTAR, a phase 2 randomized trial that tested neoadjuvant nivolumab or nivolumab plus ipilimumab, followed by surgery, in operable NSCLC. What the study reported, not specific to this receptor: From pretherapy to surgery, tumor T-cell richness and clonality went up in three of three dual-therapy tumors, versus only two of four nivolumab-treated tumors. A small number of samples was subjected to TCR sequencing. Greater TCR richness and clonality were observed in resected tumors than in tumor-adjacent uninvolved lung, and increases were observed in more dual-therapy-treated tumors. A positive correlation was observed between pretherapy blood TCR richness and richness in tumors resected after neoadjuvant therapy (Spearman R ≈ 0.8). No significant correlation was found between TCR clonality and pathologic tumor regression, and only one major-pathologic-response sample was available for the clonality analysis.

The library was built by means of the immunoSEQ multiplex PCR assay. In the paper's pipeline: Repertoires were summarized by richness and clonality, and significantly expanded and contracted clones were identified between pre- and post-therapy samples. TCRdb stores this immuneACCESS table with in-frame sequences only. Part of the clones is absent; in the studies checked, under half of the shortfall reflects unresolved V genes, and no reason is known for the rest. That table supplies the V and J calls and clone size; D and trimming were determined from the DNA. Counted in this sample were approximately 23,000 clones; approximately 86% of them appeared once. The ten largest account for 23% of the sample.

The sample here was peripheral blood, taken before neoadjuvant nivolumab, alone or with ipilimumab. The chain is assembled from TRBV7-6 and TRBJ2-6, with the D gene uncertain. The sequence derives from an adult with non-small cell lung cancer. The nucleotides are TGTGCCAGCAGCTCCTCTGGGGCCAACGTCCTGACTTTC. Translated, it reads CASSSSGANVLTF.